This T cell receptor (beta chain) was documented in a study of OX40 agonist ivuxolimab in advanced cancers. Study summary: Patients' therapy was ivuxolimab, an antibody that acts as an agonist of OX40 (CD134).

Study-wide findings and caveats: Dosing at 0.1 to 3.0 mg/kg was accompanied by clonal expansion of CD4+ and CD8+ blood T cells by week 6.

On this clone: Antigen specificity is unknown.

The CDR3 is made up of 16 amino acids. Germline lookup yields CDR1 LNHDA and CDR2 SQIVND (reference sequence). Trimming shortened V by 1 base and J by 2 bases, and 12 bases separated the two germline ends. This table comes from immunoSEQ multiplex PCR, and its TCRdb copy is limited to in-frame clones, with some not included. The table lists tens of thousands of clones, about 85% of them singletons. Sequenced material: CD4+ or CD8+ T cells sorted from blood, taken in a trial of the OX40 agonist ivuxolimab. The rearrangement joins TRBV19 to TRBJ2-1; the D gene is possibly TRBD1 (5 bases). The TCR sequence derives from an adult with an advanced solid tumor such as melanoma, head and neck, liver or kidney cancer. For the CDR3, the DNA is TGTGCCAGTAGTATAGGGTTAGGGGCCGCCTACAATGAGCAGTTCTTC. Protein product: CASSIGLGAAYNEQFF. Together with reference TRBV19 and TRBJ2-1, the CDR3 gives the full variable domain: DGGITQSPKYLFRKEGQNVTLSCEQNLNHDAMYWYRQDPGQGLRLIYYSQIVNDFQKGDIAEGYSVSREKKESFPLTVTSAQKNPTAFYLCASSIGLGAAYNEQFFGPGTRLTVL.